These 32 T cell receptor beta chains were sequenced from one sample in a study of Graves' ophthalmopathy and Graves' hyperthyroidism. TCR beta CDR3 amplification used RNA transcripts. HTBI primers served in a first-round RT-PCR, which a second-round multiplex PCR followed. TCRdb passed the multiplex PCR reads through MiXCR, listing each CDR3 protein once. The repertoire consists of a few hundred thousand distinct CDR3 sequences, with 15% to 17% occurring once and the leading ten covering 5.5% to 7%. Sequencing was done on a sample of peripheral blood. These receptors all come from a young woman with stable Graves' hyperthyroidism.

This clonotype was counted many times. The chain carries TRBV5-1 and TRBJ2-2; D call uncertain. The CDR3 runs to 13 residues. Germline CDR1 is SGHRS and CDR2 is YFSETQ. Trimming cost V 0 bases and J 3 bases, with 3 bases left between them. The CDR3 sequence is CASSLADTGELFF. CDR3 DNA sequence: TGCGCCAGCAGCTTGGCCGACACCGGGGAGCTGTTTTTT. Combining the CDR3 with reference TRBV5-1 and TRBJ2-2 gives the whole variable domain KAGVTQTPRYLIKTRGQQVTLSCSPISGHRSVSWYQQTPGQGLQFLFEYFSETQRNKGNFPGRFSGRQFSNSRSEMNVSTLELGDSALYLCASSLADTGELFFGEGSRLTVL.

This clonotype showed up many times. The chain is built from TRBV2 and TRBJ1-5; D perhaps matches TRBD1 (6 bases). Germline loops: CDR1 SNHLY, CDR2 FYNNEI. The ends were cut back, 5 bases at V and 6 bases at J, with 17 bases in the middle. The CDR3 has 15 residues. CDR3 nucleotides: TGTGCCAGCAGTCTGACAGTTACAGGGCCTCAGCCCCAGCATTTT. The encoded protein is CASSLTVTGPQPQHF.

This clonotype came up many times. The chain recombines TRBV19 with TRBJ1-6; unclear D gene. The length of the CDR3 is 15 residues. Trimming pared 5 bases from V and 6 bases from J, leaving 14 bases between. Germline V gives CDR1 LNHDA, CDR2 SQIVND (reference sequence). As DNA, the CDR3 is TGTGCCAGTAGTTTTGAGGGTGGTGGTAATTCACCCCTCCACTTT. As protein: CASSFEGGGNSPLHF.

The chain recombines TRBV6-2 or TRBV6-3 with TRBJ2-2, with TRBD1 identical over 9 bases. Germline V CDR1 and CDR2: MNHEY, SVGEGT. The CDR3 has 18 amino acids. Trimming took 5 bases from V and 1 from J; bases not matched to a gene: 11. The CDR3 loop reads CASSPGTGFVGNTGELFF. The CDR3 coding sequence is TGTGCCAGCAGTCCCGGGACAGGGTTTGTTGGGAACACCGGGGAGCTGTTTTTT.

This sequence joins TRBV5-5 and TRBJ1-6; the match to TRBD1 covers 7 bases. The length of the CDR3 is 16 residues. Per germline, CDR1 SGHKS and CDR2 YYEKEE (reference sequence). Losses at the gene ends were 6 bases for V and 7 bases for J; bases not matched to a gene: 13. CDR3 coding DNA: TGTGCCAGCACCTTTTCCCCCGGGACAGTAAATTCACCCCTCCACTTT. Protein product: CASTFSPGTVNSPLHF.

This clonotype was counted at least ten times. J is TRBJ1-1 and V is TRBV20-1; D perhaps matches TRBD1 (5 bases). Trimming left V 5 bases short and J 1 base short, with 8 bases between. This CDR3 is built from 12 residues. In germline, CDR1 is DFQATT, CDR2 SNEGSKA (reference sequence). Written as DNA, the CDR3 is TGCAGTGCTCCCGGACAGAACACTGAAGCTTTCTTT. This gives the protein CSAPGQNTEAFF.

CDR3 region: CASSSGPSPLHF. CDR3 bases: TGTGCCAGCAGCTCCGGCCCTTCACCCCTCCACTTT. The chain uses TRBV12-3 or TRBV12-4 and TRBJ1-6; D is unresolved. V lost 6 bases, J lost 9 bases, and 9 bases lay in between. The CDR3 has 12 residues.

This clonotype was found many times. The chain couples TRBV12-3 or TRBV12-4 to TRBJ2-7, with 10 bases aligning to TRBD1. V lost 6 bases to trimming and J lost 9 bases; unmatched junction nucleotides: 11. The CDR3 consists of 14 residues. The CDR3 DNA reads as TGTGCCAGCAGCCGGAGGACAGGGGGGTTAGGGCAGTACTTC. As protein: CASSRRTGGLGQYF.

This clonotype has a count of ten or more. This chain joins TRBV7-8 and TRBJ2-7; possibly TRBD2 for D (6 bases). The germline V and J ends were trimmed by 0 bases and 2 bases, with 11 bases remaining between them. Germline CDR1 SGHVS, CDR2 FQNEAQ. The CDR3 covers 15 residues. The CDR3 spells CASSLARGTPYEQYF. DNA of the CDR3: TGTGCCAGCAGCTTAGCAAGAGGGACTCCCTACGAGCAGTACTTC.

This clonotype was observed a few times. One end of the junction varies from germline; a read error may be responsible. The chain joins TRBV18 to TRBJ1-2; D uncertain. The CDR3 covers 14 residues. Germline CDR1 is KGHSH and CDR2 is LQKENI. The CDR3 sequence is CTSSPSQTNYGYTF. CDR3 nucleotides: TGTACCAGCTCACCATCCCAGACTAACTATGGCTACACCTTC.

This clonotype came up many times. The chain is built from TRBV2 and TRBJ1-5; D remains unclear. The germline gives CDR1 SNHLY, CDR2 FYNNEI. Deletions cut 3 bases from V and 6 bases from J, with 9 bases between. The CDR3 is made up of 13 amino acids. The CDR3 sequence is CASSDSTGQPQHF. For the CDR3, the DNA is TGTGCCAGCAGTGATTCTACGGGTCAGCCCCAGCATTTT.

The table lists this clonotype with a few counts. V gene TRBV7-8 combines with J gene TRBJ2-4; 7 nucleotides agree with TRBD2. Per the germline V gene, CDR1 is SGHVS and CDR2 is FQNEAQ. The CDR3 runs to 17 residues. The V gene end was trimmed by 0 bases and the J gene end by 1 base; junction bases not matched to a gene: 6. The CDR3 loop is CASSLALGGLAKNIQYF. In DNA, the CDR3 is TGTGCCAGCAGCTTAGCACTCGGGGGGTTGGCCAAAAACATTCAGTACTTC.

This clonotype was seen many times. The rearrangement links TRBV6-5 to TRBJ1-2; D is perhaps TRBD1 (6 bases). Between the trimmed V and J ends, which lost 5 bases and 8 bases, there was a span of 15 bases. Germline V gene lookup returns CDR1 MNHEY and CDR2 SVGAGI. This CDR3 contains 13 residues. The CDR3: CASSNRDPSGYTF. CDR3 coding DNA: TGTGCCAGCAGTAACAGGGACCCCTCAGGCTACACCTTC.

Worth noting for this clonotype: With a much larger clone just one base away, this may be a read error. The chain joins TRBV6-1 to TRBJ1-2; 8 bases map to TRBD1. V lost 9 bases, J lost 6 bases, and 12 bases stayed unmatched. Germline V lookup: CDR1 MNHNS, CDR2 SASEGT. The CDR3 has 14 amino acids. The CDR3, as DNA: TGTGCCAGTCGACAGGGGCGAGCCTTCCATGGCTACACCTTC. This encodes CASRQGRAFHGYTF.

This rearrangement joins TRBV12-3 or TRBV12-4 to TRBJ1-5, with D possibly being TRBD1 (5 bases). The V and J ends lost 6 bases and 4 bases respectively, with 13 bases between them. The CDR3 runs to 14 residues. The CDR3 is CASSRGRTNQPQHF. For the CDR3, the DNA is TGTGCCAGCAGCCGGGGACGGACTAATCAGCCCCAGCATTTT.

This clonotype came up many times. This chain joins TRBV5-1 and TRBJ2-2, with 7 bases identical to TRBD1. Trimming at V came to 3 bases and at J to 1 base, leaving 3 bases not matched to a gene. CDR3 length equals 15 residues. Germline lookup yields CDR1 SGHRS and CDR2 YFSETQ. DNA for the CDR3: TGCGCCAGCAGCTCCGGGACAGTGAACACCGGGGAGCTGTTTTTT. Protein sequence: CASSSGTVNTGELFF.

In its sample, this clonotype was seen many times. The rearrangement uses TRBV7-1 and TRBJ1-1; 12 bases align to TRBD1. TRBV7-1 is marked as an open reading frame, function uncertain. The V gene end was trimmed by 6 bases and the J gene end by 9 bases; junction bases not matched to a gene: 29. This CDR3 is built from 21 residues. The CDR3 is CASSHPATPVPGQGAVPQAFF. The CDR3 DNA is TGTGCCAGCAGTCACCCGGCGACCCCAGTCCCGGGACAGGGGGCGGTACCTCAAGCTTTCTTT.

This clonotype was counted ten times or more. The chain carries TRBV12-3 or TRBV12-4 and TRBJ1-3; D uncertain. This CDR3 has 13 residues. With 6 bases removed from V and 8 bases from J, the gap between germline ends came to 14 bases. In nucleotides, the CDR3 is TGTGCCAGCAGAGAGTCGAAGTCGTACACCATATATTTT. Amino acids: CASRESKSYTIYF.

There are many counts of this clonotype. The chain couples TRBV5-1 to TRBJ1-1; possibly TRBD1 for D (5 bases). The CDR3 loop spans 13 amino acids. Germline CDR1 and CDR2: SGHRS and YFSETQ. V was shortened by 7 bases and J by 1 base, with 11 bases between the two germline ends. The CDR3 spells CASGGTENTEAFF. In nucleotides, the CDR3 is TGCGCCAGCGGCGGGACGGAGAACACTGAAGCTTTCTTT.

The CDR3 sequence: CATQSPIMSGELFF. In DNA form, the CDR3 reads TGTGCCACCCAATCCCCAATCATGTCCGGGGAGCTGTTTTTT. The chain links TRBV12-3 or TRBV12-4 to TRBJ2-2, with D hard to call. V was pared by 10 bases and J by 6 bases, with 18 bases between. The CDR3 has 14 residues.

Turning to this clonotype: The junction departs from germline at one end; a sequencing error may be responsible. This sequence joins TRBV24-1 and TRBJ1-5; D ambiguous. Germline CDR1 KGHDR, CDR2 SFDVKD. The CDR3 spans 15 residues. CDR3 coding DNA: TGTGCCACCAGTGATACCAGGAGTAGCAATCAGCCGCAGCATTTT. Its protein product is CATSDTRSSNQPQHF.

This clonotype appeared many times. The rearrangement links TRBV19 to TRBJ1-5; possibly TRBD1 for D (5 bases). V was trimmed by 5 bases and J by 5 bases, leaving 28 bases between them. The CDR3 length is 19 residues. The V gene's germline CDR1 is LNHDA and CDR2 SQIVND (reference sequence). The chain's CDR3 is CASSPLLSHSTGLHQPQHF. The CDR3 nucleotides are TGTGCCAGTAGTCCCCTCCTCTCACACAGCACAGGCCTCCATCAGCCCCAGCATTTT.

This clonotype has more than one count but fewer than ten. The V call is TRBV20-1, the J call TRBJ2-5; D gene ambiguous. This CDR3 has 10 residues. Trimming removed 2 bases at V and 5 bases at J, with 3 bases between. Germline V lookup: CDR1 DFQATT, CDR2 SNEGSKA (reference sequence). This CDR3 reads CSARRETQYF. DNA for the CDR3: TGCAGTGCTAGAAGGGAGACCCAGTACTTC.

The rearrangement uses TRBV2 and TRBJ2-5, with 9 nucleotides matching TRBD1. There are 15 residues in the CDR3. Germline CDR1 is SNHLY and CDR2 is FYNNEI. J gave up 1 base and V 4 bases, and 4 bases lay outside the gene matches. This CDR3 is CASSGRTGAQETQYF. In nucleotides, the CDR3 is TGTGCCAGCAGTGGTCGGACAGGGGCCCAAGAGACCCAGTACTTC.

This clonotype was seen many times. CDR3 residues: CASSLAGGSGANVLTF. CDR3 nucleotides: TGCGCCAGCAGCTTGGCCGGGGGGTCTGGGGCCAACGTCCTGACTTTC. The rearrangement joins TRBV5-1 to TRBJ2-6, with 7 bases that match TRBD2. The germline CDR1 and CDR2 sequences are SGHRS and YFSETQ. The CDR3 loop spans 16 amino acids. J lost 1 base, V lost 0 bases, and 1 base had no gene match.

This clonotype was seen many times. The genes are TRBV15 and TRBJ1-1; tentative D call: TRBD1 (6 bases). Germline lookup yields CDR1 LNHNV and CDR2 YYDKDF (reference sequence). This CDR3 is built from 13 residues. Trimming took 0 bases from V and 11 from J, leaving 13 bases between them. CDR3 sequence: CATSRDTQGMAFF. DNA for the CDR3: TGTGCCACCAGCAGAGATACCCAGGGGATGGCTTTCTTT. Full variable domain (rest looked up from reference TRBV15 and TRBJ1-1): DAMVIQNPRYQVTQFGKPVTLSCSQTLNHNVMYWYQQKSSQAPKLLFHYYDKDFNNEADTPDNFQSRRPNTSFCFLDIRSPGLGDTAMYLCATSRDTQGMAFFGQGTRLTVV.

In its sample, this clonotype was seen many times. This chain connects TRBV6-5 to TRBJ2-7, with D uncertain. The CDR3 is 13 residues long. Per the germline V gene, CDR1 is MNHEY and CDR2 is SVGAGI. Deletions cut 2 bases from V and 5 bases from J, with 10 bases between. The CDR3 region is CASSYGRYDEQYF. Written as DNA, the CDR3 is TGTGCCAGCAGTTACGGGCGGTACGACGAGCAGTACTTC.

This clonotype came up many times. CDR3 loop: CASSLGVGEAFF. DNA of the CDR3: TGTGCCAGCAGTTTAGGGGTTGGCGAAGCTTTCTTT. The V gene is TRBV27, the J gene TRBJ1-1, with no clear D. The CDR3 spans 12 residues. Trimming cost V 2 bases and J 8 bases, with 9 bases left between them. Germline V gene lookup returns CDR1 MNHEY and CDR2 SMNVEV (reference sequence).

This clonotype turned up a few times. The chain links TRBV2 to TRBJ2-4; TRBD1 matches at 11 bases. CDR1 is SNHLY and CDR2 is FYNNEI in the germline V gene. The CDR3 is made up of 19 amino acids. The trim removed 1 base at V and 4 bases at J, leaving 12 bases unmatched. CDR3 residues: CASSEVASRTGGGKNIQYF. The CDR3 nucleotides read TGTGCCAGCAGTGAAGTTGCATCGAGGACAGGGGGCGGAAAAAACATTCAGTACTTC.

This chain connects TRBV15 to TRBJ1-1, with D tentatively TRBD1 (5 bases). V lost 2 bases, J lost 0 bases, and 10 bases lay in between. CDR1 is LNHNV, CDR2 YYDKDF, per germline (reference sequence). The CDR3 totals 15 residues. DNA for the CDR3: TGTGCCACCAGCAGATCGGACACAATGAACACTGAAGCTTTCTTT. This codes for CATSRSDTMNTEAFF.

V and J are TRBV10-3 and TRBJ2-2; 9 bases match TRBD1. The junction had 8 bases not matched to a gene; V was cut back by 11 bases and J by 1 base. This CDR3 has 15 residues. Germline V CDR1 and CDR2: ENHRY, SYGVKD. CDR3 DNA sequence: TGTGCCTGTATACCGGGACAGGGGAACACCGGGGAGCTGTTTTTT. The encoded protein is CACIPGQGNTGELFF.

Ten or more counts support this clonotype. The chain links TRBV7-2 to TRBJ2-2; D might be TRBD1 or TRBD2, each matching 6 bases. There are 15 residues in the CDR3. V was cut by 3 bases and J by 3 bases, with 11 bases left in between. Germline CDR1 reads SGHTA; CDR2 reads FQGNSA. The CDR3 loop reads CASSLVRGHTGELFF. The CDR3 nucleotides read TGTGCCAGCAGCTTGGTCCGGGGGCACACCGGGGAGCTGTTTTTT.